One and the same sample provided the 3 T cell receptor beta chains below, sequenced in a study of CD8 T cells in ankylosing spondylitis. Whole-study results and caveats: A motif of several highly homologous TCR beta variants was seen as apparently characteristic of ankylosing spondylitis blood.

No cognate antigen is known for these TCRs. TCRdb processed the 5' RACE reads anew with MiXCR; each CDR3 protein has one entry. The data contain 200,000 to 250,000 distinct CDR3 sequences, 15% to 20% of them singletons. The sequenced sample consisted of blood, either unsorted or a sorted T cell fraction (not recorded which). Every receptor here comes from a male donor with ankylosing spondylitis.

This clonotype was counted many times. The chain employs TRBV5-6 and TRBJ2-1; no clear D gene. Trimming took 1 base from V and 5 from J, leaving 10 bases between them. The CDR3 totals 14 residues. Germline CDR1 is SGHDT and CDR2 is YYEEEE. DNA of the CDR3: TGTGCCAGCAGCTTGCAACACAGAAACAATGAGCAGTTCTTC. This sequence encodes CASSLQHRNNEQFF.

This chain links TRBV12-3 or TRBV12-4 with TRBJ2-7; D may match TRBD1 or TRBD2 (5 bases each). The length of the CDR3 is 12 residues. V lost 5 bases and J 6 bases, leaving 11 bases between the germline ends. Written as DNA, the CDR3 is TGTGCCAGCAGTCCGTCCGGGGCCGAGCAGTACTTC. Translated: CASSPSGAEQYF.

The chain recombines TRBV27 with TRBJ2-3, with D perhaps TRBD2 (5 bases). The germline gives CDR1 MNHEY, CDR2 SMNVEV (reference sequence). The CDR3 loop spans 13 amino acids. The germline V and J ends were trimmed by 5 bases and 6 bases, with 12 bases remaining between them. The CDR3 nucleotides are TGTGCCAGCAGTCCTCTCCCGGGGGATACGCAGTATTTT. Translated, it gives CASSPLPGDTQYF.